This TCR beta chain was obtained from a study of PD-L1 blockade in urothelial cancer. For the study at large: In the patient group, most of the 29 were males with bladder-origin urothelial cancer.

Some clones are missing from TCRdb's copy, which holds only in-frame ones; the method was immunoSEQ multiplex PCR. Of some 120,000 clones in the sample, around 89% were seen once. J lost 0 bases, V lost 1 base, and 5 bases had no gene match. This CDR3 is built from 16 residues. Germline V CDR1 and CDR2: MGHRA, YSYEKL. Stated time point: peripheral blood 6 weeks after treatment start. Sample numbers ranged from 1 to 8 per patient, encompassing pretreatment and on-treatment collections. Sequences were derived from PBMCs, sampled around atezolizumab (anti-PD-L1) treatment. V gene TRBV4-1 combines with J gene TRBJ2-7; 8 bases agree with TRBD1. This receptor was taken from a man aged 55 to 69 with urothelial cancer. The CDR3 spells CASSQGGDRSSYEQYF. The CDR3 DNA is TGCGCCAGCAGCCAAGGGGGGGACAGGAGCTCCTACGAGCAGTACTTC.